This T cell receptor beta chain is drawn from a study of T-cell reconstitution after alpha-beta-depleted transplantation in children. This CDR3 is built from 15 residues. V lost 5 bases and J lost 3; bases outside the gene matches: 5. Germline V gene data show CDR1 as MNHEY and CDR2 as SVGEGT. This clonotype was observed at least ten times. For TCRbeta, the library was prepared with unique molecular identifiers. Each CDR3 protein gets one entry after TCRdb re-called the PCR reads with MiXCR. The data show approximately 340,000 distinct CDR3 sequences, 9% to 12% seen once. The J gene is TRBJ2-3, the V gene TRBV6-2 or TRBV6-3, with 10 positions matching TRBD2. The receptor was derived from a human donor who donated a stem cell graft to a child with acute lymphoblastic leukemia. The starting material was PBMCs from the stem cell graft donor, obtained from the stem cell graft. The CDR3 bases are TGTGCCAGCAGTAAGCGGGAGGGCCAGACAGATACGCAGTATTTT. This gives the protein CASSKREGQTDTQYF.